Here is one TCR beta chain with its context. Its cognate antigen has yet to be identified. No qualities accompany the bases; no much larger clone lies one base away. This sample is drawn from a study of OX40 agonist ivuxolimab in advanced cancers. With regard to the full study: Ivuxolimab was a fully human IgG2 agonistic monoclonal antibody targeting the costimulatory receptor OX40 (CD134). Intravenous ivuxolimab was administered to patients every 2 weeks at six dose levels: 0.01, 0.1, 0.3, 1.5, 3 and 10 mg/kg. Of the roughly 52 patients in dose escalation, some 19 had hepatocellular carcinoma, some 15 had melanoma, 9 had renal cell carcinoma and 9 had head and neck cancer. In the dose-escalation cohort, approximately 82% of patients were male, and the mean age was roughly 56 years with a range of roughly 23 to 90. Prior anti-PD-1, anti-PD-L1 or anti-CTLA-4 therapy was permitted, and 35% to 40% of dose-escalation patients had received checkpoint inhibitors. Partial responses occurred in three dose-escalation patients: two with cutaneous melanoma and one with hepatocellular carcinoma. The point of sequencing TCRbeta in the periphery was to test whether ivuxolimab changed TCR sequence diversity and drove clonal T-cell expansion. The paper describes the monotherapy dose-escalation part (N = 52 patients) of the phase I trial of ivuxolimab. Overall results and qualifications from the work: In partial responders in the 0.1-3.0 mg/kg groups, normalized peripheral clonal expansion was found to be among the lowest, especially among CD8+ T cells. After ivuxolimab, CD8+ T cells had more expanded clones than CD4+ T cells on average. At doses of 0.1 to 3.0 mg/kg, clonal expansion of both CD4+ and CD8+ blood T cells was observed from baseline to week 6. Antigen specificity was not determined for the clonally expanded peripheral T cells. Low levels of normalized T-cell clonal expansion were also seen in some patients who did not respond.

Genomic DNA was extracted from sorted cells for sequencing of the TCRbeta CDR3 region. The immunoSEQ Assay was used for sequencing of TCRbeta CDR3 regions. TCRdb holds this immuneACCESS table with in-frame rearrangements only. Some clones are missing; in checked studies, unresolved V genes explain under half, and the rest has no known cause. The sample table lists around 12,000 clones, 82% of them with a count of one. Together, the top ten hold 44% of the sample. Patients with autoimmune disease history or receiving systemic immunosuppression were excluded from the trial. In every dose cohort, peripheral blood was drawn for TCR sequencing at baseline, cycle 4 day 1, and cycle 7 day 1. Samples came from an open-label, multicenter, first-in-human phase I dose-escalation trial of ivuxolimab. Adults with locally advanced or metastatic melanoma, renal cell carcinoma, hepatocellular carcinoma or head and neck squamous cell carcinoma were enrolled in the trial. CD4+ and CD8+ T cells were sorted separately from peripheral blood before TCR sequencing.

The sample in question was CD4+ or CD8+ T cells sorted from blood, obtained in a trial of the OX40 agonist ivuxolimab. The TCR originated in an adult with an advanced solid tumor such as melanoma, head and neck, liver or kidney cancer.

The CDR3 corresponds to CASNHRDRGSNEQFF. The sequenced DNA: TGCGCCAGCAACCACCGGGACAGGGGTTCCAATGAGCAGTTCTTC. The chain links TRBV5-1 with TRBJ2-1; 10 middle bases align to TRBD1. Clipping removes 6 bases from V and 6 bases from J, with 9 as the unmatched junction base count. According to the germline V gene, CDR1 reads SGHRS and CDR2 reads YFSETQ. The cysteine opens and the phenylalanine closes a CDR3 of 15 amino acids. The DNA shown is the 45-base CDR3, in frame from base 1.